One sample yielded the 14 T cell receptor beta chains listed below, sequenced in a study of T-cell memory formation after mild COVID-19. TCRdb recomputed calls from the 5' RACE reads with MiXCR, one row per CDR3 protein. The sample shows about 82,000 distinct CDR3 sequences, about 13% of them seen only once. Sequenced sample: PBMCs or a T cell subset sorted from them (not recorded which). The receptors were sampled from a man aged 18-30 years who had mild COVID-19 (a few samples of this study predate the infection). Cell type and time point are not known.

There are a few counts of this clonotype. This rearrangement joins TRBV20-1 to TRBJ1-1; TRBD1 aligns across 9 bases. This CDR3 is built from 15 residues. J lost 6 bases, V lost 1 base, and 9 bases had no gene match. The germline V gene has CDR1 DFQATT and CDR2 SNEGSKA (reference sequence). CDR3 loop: CSARVVDRGFAEAFF. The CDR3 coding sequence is TGCAGTGCTAGAGTGGTTGACAGGGGGTTCGCTGAAGCTTTCTTT.

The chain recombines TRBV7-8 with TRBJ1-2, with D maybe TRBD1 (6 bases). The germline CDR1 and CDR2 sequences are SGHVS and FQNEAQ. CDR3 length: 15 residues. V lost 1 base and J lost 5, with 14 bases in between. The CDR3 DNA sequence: TGTGCCAGCAGCTTAGAGGACCAGGGGCATTATGGCTACACCTTC. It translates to CASSLEDQGHYGYTF.

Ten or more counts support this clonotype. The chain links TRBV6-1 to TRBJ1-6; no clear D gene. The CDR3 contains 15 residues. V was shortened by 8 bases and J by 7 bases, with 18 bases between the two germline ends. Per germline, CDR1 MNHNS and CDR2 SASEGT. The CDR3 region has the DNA TGTGCCAGCCCCGCTAAGGACGGCGAAAATTCACCCCTCCACTTT. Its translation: CASPAKDGENSPLHF.

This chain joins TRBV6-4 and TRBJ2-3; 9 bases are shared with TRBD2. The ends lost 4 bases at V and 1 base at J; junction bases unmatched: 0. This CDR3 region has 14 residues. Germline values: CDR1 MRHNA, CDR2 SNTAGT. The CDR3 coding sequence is TGTGCCAGCAGTGCTAGCGGGGGCACAGATACGCAGTATTTT. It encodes CASSASGGTDTQYF.

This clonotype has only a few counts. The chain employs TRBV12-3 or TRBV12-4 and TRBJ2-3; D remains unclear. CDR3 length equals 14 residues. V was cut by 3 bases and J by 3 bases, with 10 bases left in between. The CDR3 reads CASSLGSITDTQYF. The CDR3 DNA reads TGTGCCAGCAGTTTGGGCAGTATAACAGATACGCAGTATTTT.

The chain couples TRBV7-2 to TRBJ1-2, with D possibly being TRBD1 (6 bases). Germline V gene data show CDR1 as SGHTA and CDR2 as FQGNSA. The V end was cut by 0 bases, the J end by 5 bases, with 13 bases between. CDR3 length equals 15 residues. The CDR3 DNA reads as TGTGCCAGCAGCTTAGCGCCGACAGGCGCATATGGCTACACCTTC. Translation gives CASSLAPTGAYGYTF.

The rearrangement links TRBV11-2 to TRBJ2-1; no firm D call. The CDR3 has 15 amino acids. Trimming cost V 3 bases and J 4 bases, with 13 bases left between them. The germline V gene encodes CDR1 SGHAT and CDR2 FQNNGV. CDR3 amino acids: CASSLDTDTYNEQFF. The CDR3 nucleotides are TGTGCCAGCAGCTTGGATACAGACACATACAATGAGCAGTTCTTC.

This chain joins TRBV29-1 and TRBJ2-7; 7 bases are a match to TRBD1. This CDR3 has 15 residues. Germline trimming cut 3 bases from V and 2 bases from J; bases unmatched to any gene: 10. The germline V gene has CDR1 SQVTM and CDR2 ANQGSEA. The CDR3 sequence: CSVEWSGTETYEQYF. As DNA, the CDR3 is TGCAGCGTTGAGTGGTCCGGGACAGAGACCTACGAGCAGTACTTC.

In DNA form, the CDR3 reads TGTGCCACCATACGGGACTACCGAACGGAGCAGTACTTC. It codes for CATIRDYRTEQYF. J is TRBJ2-7 and V is TRBV10-3; 7 bases fit TRBD2. The CDR3 spans 13 residues. Germline assignment: CDR1 ENHRY and CDR2 SYGVKD. J was trimmed by 7 bases and V by 10 bases; bases with no gene match: 13.

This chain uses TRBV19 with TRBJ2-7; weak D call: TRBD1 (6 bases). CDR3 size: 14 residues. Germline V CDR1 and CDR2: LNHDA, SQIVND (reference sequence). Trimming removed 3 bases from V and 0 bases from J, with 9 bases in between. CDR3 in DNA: TGTGCCAGTAGTATTGGGGGCGGCTCCTACGAGCAGTACTTC. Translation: CASSIGGGSYEQYF.

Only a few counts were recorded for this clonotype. CDR3 sequence (DNA): TGTGCCAGCAGCTTAGCGCCCCAGGGCTACGAGCAGTACTTC. Residues: CASSLAPQGYEQYF. The chain uses TRBV7-6 and TRBJ2-7, with a tentative D call TRBD1 (5 bases). Germline loops: CDR1 SGHVS, CDR2 FNYEAQ. The CDR3 is 14 residues long. The germline V and J ends were trimmed by 0 bases and 3 bases, with 9 bases remaining between them. The variable domain in full, with the rest retrieved from reference TRBV7-6 and TRBJ2-7, is GAGVSQSPRYKVTKRGQDVALRCDPISGHVSLYWYRQALGQGPEFLTYFNYEAQQDKSGLPNDRFSAERPEGSISTLTIQRTEQRDSAMYRCASSLAPQGYEQYFGPGTRLTVT.

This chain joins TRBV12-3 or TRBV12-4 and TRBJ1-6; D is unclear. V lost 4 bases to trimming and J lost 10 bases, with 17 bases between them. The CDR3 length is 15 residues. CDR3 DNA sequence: TGTGCCAGCAGTTCCTGGGGTCGAAAGGGATCACCCCTCCACTTT. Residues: CASSSWGRKGSPLHF.

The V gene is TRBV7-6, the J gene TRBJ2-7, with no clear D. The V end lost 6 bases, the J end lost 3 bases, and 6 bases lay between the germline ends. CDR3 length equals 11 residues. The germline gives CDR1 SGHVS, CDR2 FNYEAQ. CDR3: CASRQCYEQYV. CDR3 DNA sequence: TGTGCCAGCAGGCAATGCTACGAGCAGTACGTC.

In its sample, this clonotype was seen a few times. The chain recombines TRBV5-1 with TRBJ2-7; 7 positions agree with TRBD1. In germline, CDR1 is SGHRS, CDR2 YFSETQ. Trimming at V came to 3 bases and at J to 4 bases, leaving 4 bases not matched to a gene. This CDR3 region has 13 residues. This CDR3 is CASSWGTAYEQYF. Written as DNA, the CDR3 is TGCGCCAGCAGCTGGGGGACAGCTTACGAGCAGTACTTC.